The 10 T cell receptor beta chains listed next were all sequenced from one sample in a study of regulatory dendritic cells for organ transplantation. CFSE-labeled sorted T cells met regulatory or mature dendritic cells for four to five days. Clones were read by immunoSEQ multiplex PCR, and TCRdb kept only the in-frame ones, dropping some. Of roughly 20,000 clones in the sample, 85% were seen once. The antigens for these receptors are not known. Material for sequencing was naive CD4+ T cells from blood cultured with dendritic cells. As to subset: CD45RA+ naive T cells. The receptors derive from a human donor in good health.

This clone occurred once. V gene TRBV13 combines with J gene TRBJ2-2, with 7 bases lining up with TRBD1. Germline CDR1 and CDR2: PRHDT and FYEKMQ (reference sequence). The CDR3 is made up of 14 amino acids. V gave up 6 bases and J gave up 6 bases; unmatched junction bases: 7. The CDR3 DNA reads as TGTGCCAGCAGTAACAGGGGTTGGGCCGGGGAGCTGTTTTTT. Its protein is CASSNRGWAGELFF.

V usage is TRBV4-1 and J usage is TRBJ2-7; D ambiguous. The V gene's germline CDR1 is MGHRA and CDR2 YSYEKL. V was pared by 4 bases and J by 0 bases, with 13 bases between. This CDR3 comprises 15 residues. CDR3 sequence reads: CASSPRVSSSYEQYF. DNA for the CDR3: TGCGCCAGCAGCCCACGGGTCAGTAGCTCCTACGAGCAGTACTTC.

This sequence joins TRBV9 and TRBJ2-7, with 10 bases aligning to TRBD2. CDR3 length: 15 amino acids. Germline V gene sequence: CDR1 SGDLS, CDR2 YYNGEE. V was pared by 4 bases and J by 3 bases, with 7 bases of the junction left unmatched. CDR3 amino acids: CASSSRTSGDYEQYF. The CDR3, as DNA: TGTGCCAGCAGCTCCCGGACTAGCGGAGACTACGAGCAGTACTTC.

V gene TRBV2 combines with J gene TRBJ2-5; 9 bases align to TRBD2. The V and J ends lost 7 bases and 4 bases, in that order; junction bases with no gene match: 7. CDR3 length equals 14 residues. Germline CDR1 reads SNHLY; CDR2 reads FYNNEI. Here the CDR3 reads CASIAGDSGETQYF. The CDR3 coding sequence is TGTGCCAGCATAGCGGGAGATTCGGGAGAGACCCAGTACTTC.

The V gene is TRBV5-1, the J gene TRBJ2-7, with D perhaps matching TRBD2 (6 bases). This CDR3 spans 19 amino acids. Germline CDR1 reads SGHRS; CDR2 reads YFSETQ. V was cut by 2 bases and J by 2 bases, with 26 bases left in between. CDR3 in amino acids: CASSFAARTGTYYTYEQYF. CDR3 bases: TGCGCCAGCAGCTTCGCGGCGAGGACCGGGACTTACTATACCTACGAGCAGTACTTC.

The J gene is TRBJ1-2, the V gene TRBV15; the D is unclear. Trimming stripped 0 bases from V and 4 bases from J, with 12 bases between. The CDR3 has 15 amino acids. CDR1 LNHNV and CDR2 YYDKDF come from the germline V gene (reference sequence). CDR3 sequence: CATSRDSRGVYGYTF. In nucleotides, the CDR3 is TGTGCCACCAGCAGAGACTCCCGCGGGGTCTATGGCTACACCTTC.

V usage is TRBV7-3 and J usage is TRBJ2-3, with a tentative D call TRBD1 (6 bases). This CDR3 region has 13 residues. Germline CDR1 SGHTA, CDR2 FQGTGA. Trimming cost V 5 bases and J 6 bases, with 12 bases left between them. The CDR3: CASSMGARDTQYF. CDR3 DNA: TGTGCCAGCAGCATGGGGGCCCGGGATACGCAGTATTTT.

As DNA, the CDR3 is TGTGCCAGCTCACCGAATACGGGCGGGGCCCAAGAGACCCAGTACTTC. This translates into CASSPNTGGAQETQYF. The chain combines TRBV18 with TRBJ2-5, with D perhaps TRBD2 (6 bases). The CDR3 consists of 16 residues. Trimming stripped 3 bases from V and 1 base from J, with 15 bases between. Germline CDR1 is KGHSH and CDR2 is LQKENI.

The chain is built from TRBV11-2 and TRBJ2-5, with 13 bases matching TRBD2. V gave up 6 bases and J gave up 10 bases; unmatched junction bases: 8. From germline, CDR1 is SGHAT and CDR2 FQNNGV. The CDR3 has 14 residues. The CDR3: CASRRLAGGSDQYF. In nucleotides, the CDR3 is TGTGCCAGCAGGCGACTAGCGGGGGGATCGGACCAGTACTTC.

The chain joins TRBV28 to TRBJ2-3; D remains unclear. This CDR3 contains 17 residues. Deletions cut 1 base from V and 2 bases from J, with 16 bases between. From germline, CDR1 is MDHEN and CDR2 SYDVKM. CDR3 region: CASSLLFGASATDTQYF. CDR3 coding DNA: TGTGCCAGCAGTTTATTATTTGGCGCCAGCGCCACAGATACGCAGTATTTT. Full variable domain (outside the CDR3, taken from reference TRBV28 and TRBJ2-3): DVKVTQSSRYLVKRTGEKVFLECVQDMDHENMFWYRQDPGLGLRLIYFSYDVKMKEKGDIPEGYSVSREKKERFSLILESASTNQTSMYLCASSLLFGASATDTQYFGPGTRLTVL.